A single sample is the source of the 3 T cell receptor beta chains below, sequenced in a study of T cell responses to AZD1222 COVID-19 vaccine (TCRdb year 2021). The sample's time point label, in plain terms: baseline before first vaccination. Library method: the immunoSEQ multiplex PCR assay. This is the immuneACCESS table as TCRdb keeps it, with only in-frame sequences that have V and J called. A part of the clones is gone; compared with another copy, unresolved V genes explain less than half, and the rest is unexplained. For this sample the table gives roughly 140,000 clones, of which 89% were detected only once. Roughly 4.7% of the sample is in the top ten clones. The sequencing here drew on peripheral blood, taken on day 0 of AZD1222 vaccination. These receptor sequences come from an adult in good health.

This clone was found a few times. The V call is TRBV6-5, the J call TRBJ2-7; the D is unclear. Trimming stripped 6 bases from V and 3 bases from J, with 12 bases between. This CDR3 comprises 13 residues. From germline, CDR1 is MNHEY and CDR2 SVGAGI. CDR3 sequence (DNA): TGTGCCAGCAGATACGACATTAGCTACGAGCAGTACTTC. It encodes CASRYDISYEQYF.

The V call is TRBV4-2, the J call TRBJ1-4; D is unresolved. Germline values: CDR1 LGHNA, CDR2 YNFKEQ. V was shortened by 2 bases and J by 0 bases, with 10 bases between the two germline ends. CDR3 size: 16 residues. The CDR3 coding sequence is TGTGCCAGCAGCCAACCAAACAGAGCAACTAATGAAAAACTGTTTTTT. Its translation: CASSQPNRATNEKLFF.

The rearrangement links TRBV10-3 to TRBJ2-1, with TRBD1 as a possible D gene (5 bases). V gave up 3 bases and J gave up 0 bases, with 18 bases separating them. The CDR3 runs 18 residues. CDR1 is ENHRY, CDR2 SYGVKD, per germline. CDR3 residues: CAISDPKGPLGSYNEQFF. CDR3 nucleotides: TGTGCCATCAGTGACCCAAAGGGGCCCCTCGGCTCCTACAATGAGCAGTTCTTC.